The rows below give T cell receptor beta chains drawn from one sample of a study of neoadjuvant nivolumab and ipilimumab in lung cancer. Here immunoSEQ multiplex PCR was the method, and the copy in TCRdb shows in-frame clones only, minus some. The sample lists about 19,000 clones, over 80% occurring once. Material: peripheral blood, obtained before neoadjuvant nivolumab, alone or with ipilimumab. Source of these receptors: an adult with non-small cell lung cancer. CDR3s include the opening cysteine and the closing phenylalanine or tryptophan. The D gene is left open where the match is weak. Expanded clones are given a class, and other clones once, few, many or no size at all.

.,TRBD1,TRBJ2-2,TRBV18,CASSLPGQGNTGELFF,TGTGCCAGCTCACTCCCGGGACAGGGGAACACCGGGGAGCTGTTTTTT
.,TRBD2,TRBJ2-1,TRBV9,CASSAEPGLVYNEQFF,TGTGCCAGCAGCGCCGAACCGGGACTAGTATACAATGAGCAGTTCTTC
.,.,TRBJ1-4,TRBV4-1,CASSLGLSQREKLFF,TGCGCCAGCAGCCTGGGACTCTCTCAGCGGGAAAAACTGTTTTTT
.,.,TRBJ1-1,TRBV30,CAWTQKNTEAFF,TGTGCCTGGACCCAGAAGAACACTGAAGCTTTCTTT
.,.,TRBJ2-7,TRBV5-5,CASSLVFGQGYEQYF,TGTGCCAGCAGCTTGGTATTTGGGCAGGGTTACGAGCAGTACTTC
.,.,TRBJ1-3,TRBV11-2,CASSLGDGAWSSGNTIYF,TGTGCCAGCAGCTTAGGGGACGGAGCATGGAGCTCTGGAAACACCATATATTTT
.,TRBD1,TRBJ2-1,TRBV29-1,CSVAQGTGYNEQFF,TGCAGCGTCGCTCAAGGGACAGGGTACAATGAGCAGTTCTTC
.,TRBD2,TRBJ2-1,TRBV30,CAWGSAGGAQVF,TGTGCCTGGGGGTCAGCGGGGGGGGCCCAGGTCTTC
.,TRBD1,TRBJ1-5,TRBV6-5,CASRSDRGQPQHF,TGTGCCAGCAGATCGGACAGGGGACAGCCCCAGCATTTT
.,TRBD1,TRBJ2-7,TRBV7-2,CASSTGQGPYEQYF,TGTGCCAGCAGCACGGGACAGGGACCCTACGAGCAGTACTTC
.,TRBD1,TRBJ2-1,TRBV7-9,CASSLGMEGGDEQFF,TGTGCCAGCAGCTTAGGGATGGAAGGGGGCGATGAGCAGTTCTTC
.,TRBD1,TRBJ2-5,TRBV7-2,CASSLNTGAETQYF,TGTGCCAGCAGCTTAAATACAGGGGCAGAGACCCAGTACTTC
.,.,TRBJ2-3,TRBV29-1,CSVEGRGGTDTQYF,TGCAGCGTTGAAGGGCGGGGAGGCACAGATACGCAGTATTTT
.,.,TRBJ1-2,TRBV9,CASSDRPGSYGYTF,TGTGCCAGCAGCGATCGACCGGGAAGCTATGGCTACACCTTC
.,.,TRBJ2-3,TRBV5-4,CASSLAADTQYF,TGTGCCAGCAGCTTGGCTGCGGATACGCAGTATTTT
.,TRBD1,TRBJ1-2,TRBV6-5,CASSFYRGHGYTF,TGTGCCAGCAGTTTTTACAGGGGACATGGCTACACCTTC
.,TRBD1,TRBJ2-7,TRBV5-5,CASSPRDRRPEQYF,TGTGCCAGCAGCCCCCGGGACAGAAGGCCCGAGCAGTACTTC
once,.,TRBJ1-2,TRBV30,CAWSVRRGYTF,TGTGCCTGGAGTGTACGTAGAGGCTACACCTTC
.,TRBD1,TRBJ1-4,TRBV28,CASSNSGGHEKLFF,TGTGCCAGCAGTAACTCAGGGGGCCATGAAAAACTGTTTTTT
.,.,TRBJ1-5,TRBV4-1,CASSQDGALNQPQHF,TGCGCCAGCAGCCAAGATGGGGCACTTAATCAGCCCCAGCATTTT
.,.,TRBJ2-1,TRBV2,CASSEGVGARLEQFF,TGTGCCAGCAGTGAAGGGGTGGGAGCCAGGTTGGAGCAGTTCTTC
.,TRBD2,TRBJ2-5,TRBV10-2,CASRGLAGEETQYF,TGCGCCAGCAGAGGACTAGCGGGAGAAGAGACCCAGTACTTC
.,TRBD1,TRBJ1-1,TRBV5-8,CASSGDRGNTEAFF,TGTGCCAGCAGCGGGGACAGGGGGAACACTGAAGCTTTCTTT
.,.,TRBJ2-7,TRBV10-1,CASSGELGSYEQYF,TGCGCCAGCTCCGGCGAGCTCGGCTCCTACGAGCAGTACTTC
.,TRBD1,TRBJ2-7,TRBV29-1,CSAEQGNEQYF,TGCAGCGCCGAACAGGGGAACGAGCAGTACTTC
.,.,TRBJ2-7,TRBV9,CASSVEGYEQYF,TGTGCCAGCAGCGTAGAGGGATACGAGCAGTACTTC
.,TRBD2,TRBJ2-2,TRBV18,CASSPQEATSGMNTGELFF,TGTGCCAGCTCACCTCAAGAGGCGACTAGCGGCATGAACACCGGGGAGCTGTTTTTT